This T cell receptor beta chain originates from a study of TIL therapy for anti-PD-1-resistant metastatic lung cancer. The wider study: Tumors were harvested before any PD-1/PD-L1 blockade. By whole-exome sequencing, median non-synonymous tumor mutation burden was roughly 1.4 mutations per megabase. Most patients had lung adenocarcinoma; a few tumors were EGFR-mutant, two ALK-rearranged; half smoked currently or formerly. Median patient age was approximately 59, ranging roughly 38-75 years.

Noted time point: pre-treatment sample, taken before nivolumab and TIL therapy. This was the immunoSEQ v3 assay. Libraries were prepared by immunoSEQ multiplex PCR; TCRdb keeps only in-frame clonotypes and omits some of them. The sample includes about 60,000 clones, roughly 84% of them seen just once. The receptor comes from a person between 25 and 79 years old with non-small cell lung cancer. The sample in question was blood, obtained at baseline.

CDR3 region: CASRGIANTGELFF. CDR3 DNA: TGTGCCAGCAGAGGGATTGCGAACACCGGGGAGCTGTTTTTT. The chain joins TRBV27 to TRBJ2-2; D remains ambiguous. Germline V gene data show CDR1 as MNHEY and CDR2 as SMNVEV (reference sequence). The CDR3 is 14 residues long. V lost 6 bases to trimming and J lost 0 bases, with 8 bases between them.